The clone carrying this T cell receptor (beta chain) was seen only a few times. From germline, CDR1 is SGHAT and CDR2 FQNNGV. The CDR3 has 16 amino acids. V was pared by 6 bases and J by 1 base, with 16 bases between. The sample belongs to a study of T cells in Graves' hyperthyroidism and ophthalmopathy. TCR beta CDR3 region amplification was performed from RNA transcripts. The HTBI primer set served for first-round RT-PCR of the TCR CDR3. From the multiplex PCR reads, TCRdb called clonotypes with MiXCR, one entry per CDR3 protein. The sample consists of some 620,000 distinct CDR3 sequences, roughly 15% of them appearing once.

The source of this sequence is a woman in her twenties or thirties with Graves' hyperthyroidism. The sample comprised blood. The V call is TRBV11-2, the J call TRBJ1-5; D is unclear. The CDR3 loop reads CASRSRVPQSNQPQHF. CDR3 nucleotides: TGTGCCAGCAGGTCGAGGGTACCTCAAAGCAATCAGCCCCAGCATTTT.